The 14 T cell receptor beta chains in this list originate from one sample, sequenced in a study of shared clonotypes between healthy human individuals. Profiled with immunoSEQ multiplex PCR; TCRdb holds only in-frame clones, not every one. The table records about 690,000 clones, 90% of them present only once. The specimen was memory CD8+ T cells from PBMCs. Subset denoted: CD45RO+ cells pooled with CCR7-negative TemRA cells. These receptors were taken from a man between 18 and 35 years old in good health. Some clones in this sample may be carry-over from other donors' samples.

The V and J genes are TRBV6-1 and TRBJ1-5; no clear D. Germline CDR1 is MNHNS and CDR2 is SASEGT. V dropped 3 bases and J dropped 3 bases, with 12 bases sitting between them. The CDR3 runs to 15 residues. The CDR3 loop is CASSDRLGNNQPQHF. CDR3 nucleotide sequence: TGTGCCAGCAGTGACCGGTTGGGCAACAATCAGCCCCAGCATTTT.

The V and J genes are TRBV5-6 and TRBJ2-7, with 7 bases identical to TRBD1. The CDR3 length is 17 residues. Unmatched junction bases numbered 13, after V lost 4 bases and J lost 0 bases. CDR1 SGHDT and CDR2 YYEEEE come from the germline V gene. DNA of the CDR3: TGTGCCAGCAGCCTACAAACGACAGGGATGAGCTCCTACGAGCAGTACTTC. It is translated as CASSLQTTGMSSYEQYF.

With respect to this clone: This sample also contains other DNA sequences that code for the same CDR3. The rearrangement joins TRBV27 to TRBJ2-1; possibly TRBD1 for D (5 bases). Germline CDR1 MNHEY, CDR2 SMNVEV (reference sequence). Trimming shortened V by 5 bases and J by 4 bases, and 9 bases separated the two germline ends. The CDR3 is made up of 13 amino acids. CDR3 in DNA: TGTGCCAGCAGTCTAAACAGGTACAATGAGCAGTTCTTC. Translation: CASSLNRYNEQFF.

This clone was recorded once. The CDR3: CASSITRPPDTQYF. For the CDR3, the DNA is TGTGCCAGTAGTATTACTAGGCCGCCAGATACGCAGTATTTT. The rearrangement uses TRBV19 and TRBJ2-3; D might be TRBD2 (5 bases). This CDR3 comprises 14 residues. The V end was cut by 3 bases, the J end by 4 bases, with 11 bases between. Germline loops: CDR1 LNHDA, CDR2 SQIVND (reference sequence).

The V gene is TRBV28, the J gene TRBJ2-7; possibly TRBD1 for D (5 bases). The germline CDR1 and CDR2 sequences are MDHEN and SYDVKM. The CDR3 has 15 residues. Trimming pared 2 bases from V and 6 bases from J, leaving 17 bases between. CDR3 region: CASSLNSKGWGEQYF. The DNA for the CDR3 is TGTGCCAGCAGTTTAAATTCTAAGGGGTGGGGCGAGCAGTACTTC.

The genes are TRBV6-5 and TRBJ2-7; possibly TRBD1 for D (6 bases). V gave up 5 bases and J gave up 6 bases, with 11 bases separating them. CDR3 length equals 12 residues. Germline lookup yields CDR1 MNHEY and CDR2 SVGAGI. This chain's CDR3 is CASSQNRVEQYF. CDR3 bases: TGTGCCAGCAGTCAAAACAGGGTCGAGCAGTACTTC.

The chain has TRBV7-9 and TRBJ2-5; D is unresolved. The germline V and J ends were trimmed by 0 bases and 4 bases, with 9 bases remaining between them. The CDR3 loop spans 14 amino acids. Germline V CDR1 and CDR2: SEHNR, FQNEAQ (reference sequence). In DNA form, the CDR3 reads TGTGCCAGCAGCTTAGCGGCGGAAGCAGAGACCCAGTACTTC. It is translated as CASSLAAEAETQYF. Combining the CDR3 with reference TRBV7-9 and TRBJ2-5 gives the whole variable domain DTGVSQNPRHKITKRGQNVTFRCDPISEHNRLYWYRQTLGQGPEFLTYFQNEAQLEKSRLLSDRFSAERPKGSFSTLEIQRTEQGDSAMYLCASSLAAEAETQYFGPGTRLLVL.

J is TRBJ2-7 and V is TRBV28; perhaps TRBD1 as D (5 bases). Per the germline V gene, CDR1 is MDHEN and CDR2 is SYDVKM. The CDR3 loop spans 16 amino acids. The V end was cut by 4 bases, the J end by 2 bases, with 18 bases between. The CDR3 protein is CASSSGDRLETYEQYF. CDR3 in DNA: TGTGCCAGCAGTTCCGGCGACAGACTCGAAACCTACGAGCAGTACTTC.

The CDR3 sequence is CASSLYHSSGETYEQYF. In DNA, the CDR3 is TGTGCCAGCAGTTTATATCATTCCAGCGGGGAAACCTACGAGCAGTACTTC. The chain uses TRBV28 and TRBJ2-7, with 7 bases identical to TRBD2. J was trimmed by 2 bases and V by 1 base; bases with no gene match: 11. Germline V gene data show CDR1 as MDHEN and CDR2 as SYDVKM. There are 17 residues in the CDR3.

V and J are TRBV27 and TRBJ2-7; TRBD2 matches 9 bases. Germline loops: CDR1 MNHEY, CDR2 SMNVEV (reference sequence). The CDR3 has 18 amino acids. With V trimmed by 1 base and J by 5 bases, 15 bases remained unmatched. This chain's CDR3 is CASSLFNPPAGGPNEQYF. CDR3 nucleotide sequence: TGTGCCAGCAGTTTATTTAATCCCCCAGCGGGGGGACCCAACGAGCAGTACTTC.

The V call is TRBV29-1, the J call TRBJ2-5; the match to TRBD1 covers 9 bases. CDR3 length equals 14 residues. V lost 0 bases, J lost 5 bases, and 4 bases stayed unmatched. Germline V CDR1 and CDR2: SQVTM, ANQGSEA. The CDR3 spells CSVEEWGTGETQYF. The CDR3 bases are TGCAGCGTTGAAGAATGGGGGACAGGGGAGACCCAGTACTTC.

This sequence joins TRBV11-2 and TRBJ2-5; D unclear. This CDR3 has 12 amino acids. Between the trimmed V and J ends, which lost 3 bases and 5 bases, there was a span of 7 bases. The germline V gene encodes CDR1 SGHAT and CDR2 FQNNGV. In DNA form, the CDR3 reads TGTGCCAGCAGCTTCTCCGAGGAGACCCAGTACTTC. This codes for CASSFSEETQYF.

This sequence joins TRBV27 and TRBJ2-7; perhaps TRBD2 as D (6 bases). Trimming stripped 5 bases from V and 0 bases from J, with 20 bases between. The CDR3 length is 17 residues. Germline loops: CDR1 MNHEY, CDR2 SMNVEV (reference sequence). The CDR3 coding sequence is TGTGCCAGCAGTCCCCGTCCCGGGGGTGAGAGCTCCTACGAGCAGTACTTC. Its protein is CASSPRPGGESSYEQYF.

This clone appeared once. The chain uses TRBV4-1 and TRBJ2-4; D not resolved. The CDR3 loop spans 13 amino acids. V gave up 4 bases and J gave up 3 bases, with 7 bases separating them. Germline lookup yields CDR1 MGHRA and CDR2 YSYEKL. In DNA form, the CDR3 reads TGCGCCAGCAGCCTCGGCAGCAAAAACATTCAGTACTTC. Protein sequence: CASSLGSKNIQYF.